This TCR beta chain was sequenced in a study of blood T cell repertoires in COVID-19. On the study more broadly: PBMCs, B-cell-depleted T cells, or T cells were the source of the cDNA or gDNA that made up the material.

Sequencing used immunoSEQ multiplex PCR; TCRdb keeps in-frame clones, though not all of them. The table has a few hundred thousand clones, approximately 90% seen once. Germline V lookup: CDR1 SGDLS, CDR2 YYNGEE. The CDR3 contains 16 residues. Trimming removed 0 bases from V and 4 bases from J, with 16 bases in between. This TCR was recovered from a man in his sixties who had recovered from COVID-19. This chain connects TRBV9 to TRBJ1-1, with D perhaps matching TRBD1 (6 bases). Sequenced material: peripheral blood. Here the CDR3 reads CASSVVGRGAPTEAFF. CDR3 nucleotide sequence: TGTGCCAGCAGCGTAGTCGGGCGGGGGGCGCCCACTGAAGCTTTCTTT.